These T cell receptor beta chains were read from a single sample in a study. TCRdb fed the 5' RACE reads into MiXCR, producing one record per CDR3 protein. The sample contains 50,000 to 65,000 distinct CDR3 sequences, 25% to 30% of which appear only once. Sequenced input: tumor-infiltrating memory CD4+ T cells sorted from the breast tumor. The source of these receptors is a female donor with breast cancer. The CDR3 runs from the conserved cysteine through the conserved F or W. Each record gives: D gene, V gene, J gene, clone size, CDR3 protein, CDR3 DNA. The D gene is left open where the match is weak. Size is omitted from some rows. Given values are once, few, many or a class for expanded clones.

>.|TRBV3-1|TRBJ1-2|.
CASSQLGRGGQNGYTF
TGTGCCAGCAGCCAACTCGGTCGGGGGGGGCAAAATGGCTACACCTTC
>.|TRBV6-2/TRBV6-3|TRBJ2-6|.
CASSYSRLRGAHGANVLTF
TGTGCCAGCAGTTACTCGAGGTTGAGGGGGGCCCATGGGGCCAACGTCCTGACTTTC
>.|TRBV5-5|TRBJ2-3|.
CASRPSSTDTQYF
TGTGCCAGCAGGCCATCTAGCACAGATACGCAGTATTTT
>.|TRBV7-8|TRBJ1-5|few
CASSLRGGQTIYSNQPQHF
TGTGCCAGCAGCTTACGTGGGGGCCAGACGATATATAGCAATCAGCCCCAGCATTTT
>.|TRBV7-8|TRBJ2-5|.
CASSLEGRLMTKTQYF
TGTGCCAGCAGCTTAGAGGGGCGGTTAATGACGAAGACCCAGTACTTC
>.|TRBV20-1|TRBJ1-1|.
CSAKGQPNTEAFF
TGCAGTGCTAAAGGACAGCCGAACACTGAAGCTTTCTTT
>TRBD2|TRBV7-9|TRBJ2-2|.
CASSPRGLPGNLFF
TGTGCCAGCAGCCCTCGGGGACTACCCGGGAATCTGTTTTTT
>.|TRBV18|TRBJ2-5|.
CASSPQQGGRETQYF
TGTGCCAGCTCACCACAACAGGGAGGGCGTGAGACCCAGTACTTC
>.|TRBV20-1|TRBJ2-3|many
CSARDKGITQYF
TGCAGTGCTAGAGACAAGGGAATAACGCAGTATTTT
>.|TRBV4-3|TRBJ1-6|.
CASSQTLGSYNSPLHF
TGCGCCAGCAGCCAGACCCTAGGCTCCTATAATTCACCCCTCCACTTT
>.|TRBV30|TRBJ1-5|.
CAWSRGANQPQHF
TGTGCCTGGAGTCGGGGGGCCAATCAGCCCCAGCATTTT
>.|TRBV7-8|TRBJ2-6|few
CASSLDHNSGANVLTF
TGTGCCAGCAGCTTAGATCACAACTCTGGGGCCAACGTCCTGACTTTC
>.|TRBV7-8|TRBJ1-1|.
CASSQQRNTEAFF
TGTGCCAGCAGCCAACAGAGGAACACTGAAGCTTTCTTT
>.|TRBV3-1|TRBJ2-4|few
CASSQVENIQYF
TGTGCCAGCAGCCAAGTGGAAAACATTCAGTACTTC
>.|TRBV7-9|TRBJ2-5|.
CASSWGSPGETQYF
TGTGCCAGCAGCTGGGGTTCACCGGGAGAGACCCAGTACTTC
>.|TRBV28|TRBJ2-5|.
CASSESQETQYF
TGTGCCAGCAGTGAGAGCCAAGAGACCCAGTACTTC
>TRBD1|TRBV6-2/TRBV6-3|TRBJ1-2|few
CAVTGQTYGYTF
TGTGCCGTAACGGGACAGACCTATGGCTACACCTTC
>.|TRBV7-8|TRBJ1-3|.
CASSPGGGRNTIYF
TGTGCCAGCAGCCCCGGCGGAGGGAGAAACACCATATATTTT
>.|TRBV7-9|TRBJ1-2|.
CASSSQDRYTF
TGTGCCAGCAGCTCCCAGGATCGCTACACCTTC
>TRBD1|TRBV6-1|TRBJ1-1|.
CASSGGTAQNTGAFF
TGTGCCAGCAGTGGCGGGACAGCCCAGAACACTGGTGCTTTTTTT
>.|TRBV5-1|TRBJ1-2|.
CASSRPGEGNYGYTF
TGCGCCAGCAGTCGTCCCGGGGAGGGGAACTATGGCTACACCTTC
>.|TRBV5-1|TRBJ1-2|.
CASRDRPDSYGYTF
TGCGCCAGCAGGGATAGGCCAGACAGCTATGGCTACACCTTC
>TRBD2|TRBV5-1|TRBJ2-1|few
CASSQLAGGSYNEQFF
TGCGCCAGCAGCCAACTAGCGGGAGGGTCCTACAATGAGCAGTTCTTC
>.|TRBV12-3/TRBV12-4|TRBJ2-2|few
CASTPGPGTGELFF
TGTGCCAGCACCCCGGGACCCGGGACCGGGGAGCTGTTTTTT
>.|TRBV7-9|TRBJ1-1|few
CASSLDQGPTEAFF
TGTGCCAGCAGCTTAGATCAGGGTCCCACTGAAGCTTTCTTT
>.|TRBV28|TRBJ2-3|few
CASSPKSTWRDTQYF
TGTGCCAGCAGTCCAAAATCGACCTGGAGGGATACGCAGTATTTT
>.|TRBV6-1|TRBJ1-1|few
CASSRVFPEAFF
TGTGCCAGCAGCCGCGTGTTCCCTGAAGCTTTCTTT
>TRBD1|TRBV27|TRBJ1-2|few
CASSGTVNNYGYTF
TGTGCCAGCTCCGGGACAGTGAATAACTATGGCTACACCTTC
>.|TRBV5-1|TRBJ2-1|many
CASSLVSGVRDEQFF
TGCGCCAGCAGCTTGGTATCGGGAGTGAGAGATGAGCAGTTCTTC
>.|TRBV7-2|TRBJ1-6|.
CASSQGSRGNSPLHF
TGTGCCAGCAGTCAAGGGAGTCGGGGGAATTCACCCCTCCACTTT
>.|TRBV3-1|TRBJ1-2|few
CASSQGTGGYTF
TGTGCCAGCAGCCAAGGCACGGGTGGCTACACCTTC
>TRBD1|TRBV7-2|TRBJ1-2|.
CASSLAGGTGHGYTF
TGTGCCAGCAGCTTAGCGGGAGGGACAGGGCATGGCTACACCTTC
>TRBD2|TRBV5-1|TRBJ2-7|.
CASSLRGGGSYEQYF
TGCGCCAGCAGCTTGCGCGGGGGGGGATCCTACGAGCAGTACTTC
>.|TRBV2|TRBJ1-1|many
CASSHNEDTEAFF
TGTGCCAGCAGCCATAACGAGGACACTGAAGCTTTCTTT
>.|TRBV5-4|TRBJ1-2|.
CASSSKDRSTYGYTF
TGTGCCAGCAGCTCCAAGGACAGAAGTACCTATGGCTACACCTTC
>TRBD2|TRBV20-1|TRBJ2-2|many
CSARGTTSGGTMNTGELFF
TGCAGTGCTAGAGGTACCACTAGCGGGGGGACCATGAACACCGGGGAGCTGTTTTTT
>.|TRBV6-5|TRBJ2-7|few
CASSTPGRKYEQYF
TGTGCCAGCAGTACCCCCGGGAGAAAATACGAGCAGTACTTC
>.|TRBV20-1|TRBJ1-6|many
CSAQKGGRGGSPLHF
TGCAGTGCCCAAAAAGGAGGCAGGGGTGGATCACCCCTCCACTTT
>.|TRBV6-5|TRBJ2-3|.
CASRSRSTDTQYF
TGTGCCAGCCGGAGTAGGAGCACAGATACGCAGTATTTT
>.|TRBV6-1|TRBJ1-2|few
CASALNGDGYNYTF
TGTGCCAGCGCCTTAAATGGGGATGGCTATAACTACACCTTC
>TRBD2|TRBV20-1|TRBJ2-1|few
CSAAPSGDYNEQFF
TGCAGTGCAGCCCCTAGCGGAGATTACAATGAGCAGTTCTTC
>TRBD2|TRBV11-2|TRBJ2-7|.
CASSWASGKTDEQYF
TGTGCCAGCAGCTGGGCTAGCGGGAAAACGGACGAGCAGTACTTC
>TRBD1|TRBV5-1|TRBJ1-5|few
CASSEGPGQGNQPQHF
TGCGCCAGCAGCGAAGGCCCGGGACAGGGAAATCAGCCCCAGCATTTT
>.|TRBV11-3|TRBJ2-5|.
CASSQGGGTQYF
TGTGCCAGCAGCCAGGGCGGAGGGACCCAGTACTTC
>TRBD2|TRBV7-2|TRBJ2-5|medium-sized
CASSVGGRIQETQYF
TGTGCCAGCAGCGTGGGAGGGCGAATCCAAGAGACCCAGTACTTC
>.|TRBV21-1|TRBJ2-2|.
CASRCRQGGTGELFF
TGTGCCAGCAGGTGCAGACAGGGGGGTACCGGGGAGCTGTTTTTT
>.|TRBV6-1|TRBJ1-3|.
CASSETKGNTIYF
TGTGCCAGCAGTGAAACTAAGGGAAACACCATATATTTT
>TRBD2|TRBV6-5|TRBJ2-7|.
CASRPGGGTRIYEQYF
TGTGCCAGCAGACCTGGGGGAGGGACCCGCATCTACGAGCAGTACTTC
>.|TRBV7-2|TRBJ2-7|few
CASSLELSSHYEQYF
TGTGCCAGCAGCTTAGAATTAAGTTCTCACTACGAGCAGTACTTC
>TRBD1|TRBV27|TRBJ1-2|.
CASSFWDSPYGYTF
TGTGCCAGCAGTTTTTGGGACAGCCCCTATGGCTACACCTTC
>.|TRBV20-1|TRBJ1-1|.
CSANQGPVEAFF
TGCAGTGCTAATCAGGGGCCGGTTGAAGCTTTCTTT
>TRBD2|TRBV10-3|TRBJ2-1|.
CAISELASGTNEQFF
TGTGCCATCAGTGAGTTGGCTAGCGGGACCAATGAGCAGTTCTTC